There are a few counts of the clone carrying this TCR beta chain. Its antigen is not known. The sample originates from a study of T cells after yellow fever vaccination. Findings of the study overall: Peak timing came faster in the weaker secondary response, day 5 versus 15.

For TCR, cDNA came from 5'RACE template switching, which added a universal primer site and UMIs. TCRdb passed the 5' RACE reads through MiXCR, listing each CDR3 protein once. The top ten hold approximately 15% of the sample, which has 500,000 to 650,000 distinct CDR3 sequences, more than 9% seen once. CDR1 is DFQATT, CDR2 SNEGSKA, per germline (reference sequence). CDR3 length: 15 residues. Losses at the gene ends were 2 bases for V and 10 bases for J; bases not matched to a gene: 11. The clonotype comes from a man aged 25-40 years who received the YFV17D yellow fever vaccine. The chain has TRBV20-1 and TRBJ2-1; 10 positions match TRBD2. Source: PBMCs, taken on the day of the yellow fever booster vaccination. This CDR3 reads CSARKLAGTSTEQFF. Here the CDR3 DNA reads TGCAGTGCTAGAAAACTAGCGGGAACATCTACGGAGCAGTTCTTC.